These T cell receptor beta chains were read from a single sample in a study of cytomegalovirus exposure and HLA in healthy donors. Assay used: immunoSEQ multiplex PCR; TCRdb lists only in-frame clones, some missing. The sample consists of over 150,000 clones, nearly 80% of them appearing once. Sequenced: PBMCs. All receptors come from a man in his late teens or twenties in good health and CMV-seropositive. CDR3s include the opening cysteine and the closing phenylalanine or tryptophan. Fields, in order: V gene, CDR3 protein.

V: TRBV7-9; CDR3: CSSTLTGVGYTF
V: TRBV30; CDR3: CAWGDNRGGYTF
V: TRBV21-1; CDR3: CASSMGGDRGGLVEKLFF
V: TRBV29-1; CDR3: CSVGDSSRHMNTEAFF
V: TRBV6-1; CDR3: CASNVEAGAYNEQFF
V: TRBV2; CDR3: CASSPTRRDMNTEAFF
V: TRBV6-6; CDR3: CASSYSRRDYGYTF
V: TRBV9; CDR3: CASSANPTLDEQYF
V: TRBV10-3; CDR3: CATQRRELNTEAFF
V: TRBV7-9; CDR3: CASSPRTSIGTEAFF
V: TRBV7-9; CDR3: CASSWGGPGNTIYF
V: TRBV6-5; CDR3: CASTLGGKETQYF
V: TRBV19; CDR3: CASSMYIGLTNTGELFF
V: TRBV16; CDR3: CASSSNRGSWEQYF
V: TRBV19; CDR3: CASRNRDTYEQYF
V: TRBV28; CDR3: CASSLMDRRSYEQYF
V: TRBV19; CDR3: CASSIAGGTEAFF
V: TRBV9; CDR3: CASSVEGRATDTQYF
V: TRBV19; CDR3: CASSAQALGETQYF
V: TRBV2; CDR3: CASSEMMGQGDEKLFF
V: TRBV5-1; CDR3: CASSTLGTGHYGYTF
V: TRBV13; CDR3: CASSLGGGLDNEQFF
V: TRBV27; CDR3: CASSLSPGLAGDEQYF
V: TRBV10-3; CDR3: CATALQETQYF
V: TRBV28; CDR3: CASMERSTDTQYF
V: TRBV19; CDR3: CASTPGGGTSGGDEQFF
V: TRBV18; CDR3: CASSPPSGGVYEQYF
V: TRBV30; CDR3: CAWAQGTEAFF
V: TRBV5-5; CDR3: CASRTGTDLPNSYEQYF
V: TRBV7-2; CDR3: CASSLTDRATEAFF
V: TRBV7-3; CDR3: CASSFSENTEAFF
V: TRBV19; CDR3: CASSIISRRRTEAFF
V: TRBV5-5; CDR3: CASSLIPGLSNQPQHF
V: TRBV5-1; CDR3: CASSAHWAGVSTGELFF
V: TRBV19; CDR3: CASGPVQRDTQYF
V: TRBV2; CDR3: CASSGTSGSYEQYF
V: TRBV6-5; CDR3: CASRMDAREGSPLHF
V: TRBV15; CDR3: CATSRSKEAYNEQFF
V: TRBV6-1; CDR3: CASSLGQGHSQPQHF
V: TRBV6-1; CDR3: CASKNDYEQYF
V: TRBV11-3; CDR3: CASSPGAGPLHF
V: TRBV6-6; CDR3: CASSQQGVGNQPQHF
V: TRBV4-1; CDR3: CASSHDRGDSPLHF